This TCR beta chain was found in a study of T cells in women clearing cervical HPV infection. This CDR3 is built from 15 residues. V was clipped by 1 base and J by 5 bases, with 15 bases between them. Per the germline V gene, CDR1 is SGHAT and CDR2 is FQNNGV. Here immunoSEQ multiplex PCR was the method, and the copy in TCRdb shows in-frame clones only, minus some. The sample's table shows roughly 20,000 clones. Concerning this clone itself: The CDR3 end falls 3 residues outside the read, so it is completed with the germline J gene.

The V and J genes are TRBV11-2 and TRBJ2-7; a possible D gene is TRBD1 (6 bases). The receptor comes from a woman aged 18 to 75 with a cervical HPV16 infection that either progressed to CIN3+ or cleared (not recorded which). The sample comprised blood buffy coat. Partial CDR3 DNA: TGTGCCAGCAGCTTAGTGGTAGGGGGTGTACACGAG. Protein product: CASSLVVGGVHE. The complete CDR3 reads CASSLVVGGVHEQYF.